Detailed here is one TCR beta chain. Profiled with immunoSEQ multiplex PCR; TCRdb holds only in-frame clones, not every one. The sample lists fewer than 70,000 clones; around 93% were seen once. This specimen comes from a study of OX40 agonist ivuxolimab in advanced cancers. V shed 5 bases and J shed 2 bases, with 14 bases lying between them. This CDR3 comprises 15 residues. Germline CDR1 and CDR2: SEHNR and FQNEAQ (reference sequence). The sequence was obtained from an adult with an advanced solid tumor such as melanoma, head and neck, liver or kidney cancer. The source material was CD4+ or CD8+ T cells sorted from blood, sampled in a trial of the OX40 agonist ivuxolimab. The chain recombines TRBV7-9 with TRBJ2-3, with a weak D call TRBD2 (5 bases). The CDR3 DNA is TGTGCCAGCAGCGGCCGGACTCTAAACACAGATACGCAGTATTTT. Translating gives CASSGRTLNTDTQYF.